This T cell receptor (beta chain) is from a study of blood T cells in healthy people across ages (dated by TCRdb to about 2015). For the wider study: In model experiments, template switching captured about one uniquely barcoded TCR beta cDNA molecule for every two T cells. Using deep sequencing normalized with unique cDNA molecular identifiers, the study measured how TCR beta repertoire diversity changes with age. The donors were divided into four age groups: young (average around 17 years), middle-aged (over 35), aged (roughly 66) and long-lived (nearly 85). To avoid experimental bias, donors of different ages were distributed randomly across sequencing lanes. Using the same blood draw, the study looked at two additional independent replicas of 1 million unique cDNA reads for two donors, one aged 18 to 30 and the other aged 80 or older. Study-wide conclusions, independent of this receptor: A strong correlation was found between observed TCR beta diversity and the percentage of naive T cells measured by flow cytometry. As age increased, observed TCR beta diversity per million T cells dropped in a roughly linear way, and a significant reduction was already evident by age 40. Because profiling used bulk unsorted PBMCs, naive and antigen-experienced compartments could not be compared conclusively. Estimates of total diversity based on one million sequenced T cells were regarded as lower bounds and as underestimates. Compared with the aged group, more naive CD4+ T cells, fewer expanded clones and increased TCR diversity were shown by the long-lived group, suggesting age selection. Because donor CMV infection status was unknown, age-related changes in expanded clonotypes were potentially confounded.

Donors were about 36 systemically healthy Caucasian individuals from Russia aged roughly 6 to 90 years. Each donor gave 8 to 10 milliliters of peripheral blood, collected into EDTA-treated Vacutainer tubes. Ficoll-Paque density-gradient centrifugation was used to isolate PBMCs, with at least 7 million per sample. Total RNA was extracted from PBMCs with Trizol reagent, with at least 6 micrograms obtained per sample. For every donor, flow cytometry on a PBMC aliquot measured the percentage of naive CD45RAhigh/CD27high T cells. In regard to this clonotype: Its antigen is not yet known. No per-base quality is available; no much larger clone lies one base away.

Library method: 5' RACE. The instrument was an Illumina HiSeq 2500. A second PCR of roughly 7 to 11 cycles was performed with a sample-barcoded 5' primer and a J-beta primer mix. A unique molecular identifier was introduced onto each TCR beta cDNA molecule by a template-switch 5' adaptor carrying 12 random nucleotides. At least 2.5 million CDR3-containing paired-end reads were obtained from each sample. First-strand cDNA was synthesized from all RNA with the Mint cDNA synthesis kit, primed by a TRBC-specific oligonucleotide. Following uracil-DNA glycosylase treatment, a first 18-cycle PCR with universal primers M1SS and BC2_uni_R was performed on all cDNA. On the authors' methods: For normalization, 1 million high-quality reads were randomly selected from each sample, with every read carrying a distinct molecular identifier. Reads with shared molecular identifiers were discarded instead of being binned into consensus sequences. MiTCR, run with a Q25 quality threshold and the strictest error-elimination algorithm, handled CDR3 identification, clonotype clustering and error correction. Lower-bound total TCR beta diversity was estimated with a nonparametric unseen species model using Euler transformation. TCRdb reprocessed the public reads (quality trimming at Q25 with fastp, clone calling with MiXCR) and kept in-frame beta chains. Identical CDR3 protein sequences are pooled into one entry, listed with their most common genes and DNA. The V and J calls shown here were made by TCRdb, not taken from the authors' results. The table for this sample lists 710,000 or so distinct CDR3 sequences; 32% of them were counted only once. The ten largest clones capture 15% of the sample.

This clonotype was sampled from a woman at least 80 years old in good health. Donor details come from another sample of the same person, matched by shared clones. The sequenced material came from blood.

The CDR3 reads as follows: CATSDGGQGADEQFF. The DNA sequence reads TGTGCCACCAGTGACGGGGGACAGGGGGCAGATGAGCAGTTCTTC. Rearrangement joined TRBV24-1 to TRBJ2-1, and 12 junction bases match TRBD1. V ends up 4 bases short and J 8 bases short, with an unmatched junction base count of 5. Its CDR3 holds 15 amino acids, cysteine through phenylalanine. Just the 45-base CDR3 DNA is kept, in frame starting at base 1. For CDR1 and CDR2, the germline V gene lists KGHDR and SFDVKD.